A selection of T cell receptor beta chains follows, all from one sample in a study of OX40 agonist ivuxolimab in advanced cancers. The table came from immunoSEQ multiplex PCR; TCRdb's copy has only in-frame clones and leaves some out. This table has tens of thousands of clones, about three quarters appearing once. The sequenced sample was CD4+ or CD8+ T cells sorted from blood, obtained in a trial of the OX40 agonist ivuxolimab. Receptor source: an adult with an advanced solid tumor such as melanoma, head and neck, liver or kidney cancer. Each CDR3 is given with its conserved first and last residue. Each record gives: D gene, clone size, V gene, J gene, CDR3 DNA, CDR3 protein. D genes are given only for firm matches. Rows may omit the clone size; those that give it use once, few, many or a size class.

d_call: TRBD2
clone_size: once
v_call: TRBV19
j_call: TRBJ2-7
cdr3_nt: TGTGCCAGTAGTATAGTTGGGGGTGTTAGCGGGAGCTACGAGCAGTACTTC
cdr3_aa: CASSIVGGVSGSYEQYF

d_call: TRBD2
clone_size: once
v_call: TRBV7-2
j_call: TRBJ2-1
cdr3_nt: TGTGCCAGCAGCAGGACTAGCGGATTCGTCAATGAGCAGTTCTTC
cdr3_aa: CASSRTSGFVNEQFF

d_call: -
clone_size: -
v_call: TRBV2
j_call: TRBJ2-7
cdr3_nt: TGTGCCAGCAGTGAGTGGCAGGGGAAGTACTTC
cdr3_aa: CASSEWQGKYF

d_call: TRBD1
clone_size: -
v_call: TRBV29-1
j_call: TRBJ2-3
cdr3_nt: TGCAGCGTCCCGACAGGGAGCTTAACAGATACGCAGTATTTT
cdr3_aa: CSVPTGSLTDTQYF

d_call: -
clone_size: -
v_call: TRBV5-1
j_call: TRBJ2-4
cdr3_nt: TGCGCCAGCCGCGAGGGGGATTGGGGAGACATTCAGTACTTC
cdr3_aa: CASREGDWGDIQYF

d_call: -
clone_size: -
v_call: TRBV18
j_call: TRBJ2-2
cdr3_nt: TGTGCCAGCTCACCAACGGGGAACACCGGGGAGCTGTTTTTT
cdr3_aa: CASSPTGNTGELFF

d_call: -
clone_size: few
v_call: TRBV11-2
j_call: TRBJ1-2
cdr3_nt: TGTGCCAGCAGCTTAGATCGACACTCGGACGGCTACACCTTC
cdr3_aa: CASSLDRHSDGYTF

d_call: -
clone_size: -
v_call: TRBV6-1
j_call: TRBJ1-5
cdr3_nt: TGTGCCAGCAACAGGGCCGGGCAGCCCCAGCATTTT
cdr3_aa: CASNRAGQPQHF

d_call: -
clone_size: -
v_call: TRBV27
j_call: TRBJ2-7
cdr3_nt: TGTGCCAGCAGGTGGGGTATGGGGGCCTACGAGCAGTACTTC
cdr3_aa: CASRWGMGAYEQYF

d_call: -
clone_size: -
v_call: TRBV5-1
j_call: TRBJ2-1
cdr3_nt: TGCGCCAGCAGCTTGGCTCCTTCGTACAATGAGCAGTTCTTC
cdr3_aa: CASSLAPSYNEQFF

d_call: -
clone_size: -
v_call: TRBV11-2
j_call: TRBJ1-2
cdr3_nt: TGTGCCAGCAGCTTAGGCCCAGCTCCAGCTAACTATGGCTACACCTTC
cdr3_aa: CASSLGPAPANYGYTF

d_call: -
clone_size: -
v_call: TRBV5-1
j_call: TRBJ1-1
cdr3_nt: TGCGCCAGCACCTCCAGCCAGGGATCGACGGCTTTCTTT
cdr3_aa: CASTSSQGSTAFF

d_call: -
clone_size: -
v_call: TRBV12-5
j_call: TRBJ1-5
cdr3_nt: TGTGCTAGTGGTTTGGTACAAGGGGATGTCTGGAATCAGCCCCAGCATTTT
cdr3_aa: CASGLVQGDVWNQPQHF

d_call: -
clone_size: many
v_call: TRBV7-9
j_call: TRBJ1-1
cdr3_nt: TGTGCCAGCAGCTTTGCGCGCACTGAAGCTTTCTTT
cdr3_aa: CASSFARTEAFF

d_call: -
clone_size: -
v_call: TRBV29-1
j_call: TRBJ2-5
cdr3_nt: TGCAGCGTTAATTGGGGGCGGGGAGAGACCCAGTACTTC
cdr3_aa: CSVNWGRGETQYF

d_call: -
clone_size: -
v_call: TRBV5-1
j_call: TRBJ1-6
cdr3_nt: TGCGCCAGCAGCCTAGAAGACACCTATAATTCACCCCTCCACTTT
cdr3_aa: CASSLEDTYNSPLHF

d_call: -
clone_size: -
v_call: TRBV4-1
j_call: TRBJ2-7
cdr3_nt: TGCGCCAGCAGCCAAGTGTTGCGGGATCCCGGGGAGCAGTACTTC
cdr3_aa: CASSQVLRDPGEQYF

d_call: -
clone_size: -
v_call: TRBV5-6
j_call: TRBJ1-3
cdr3_nt: TGTGCCAGCAGCCCGGCCCAGGCTGGAAACACCATATATTTT
cdr3_aa: CASSPAQAGNTIYF

d_call: TRBD1
clone_size: -
v_call: TRBV7-8
j_call: TRBJ1-6
cdr3_nt: TGTGCCAGCAGCCTCCGGGACAGGCCTTCTTCACCCCTCCACTTT
cdr3_aa: CASSLRDRPSSPLHF

d_call: -
clone_size: -
v_call: TRBV7-8
j_call: TRBJ2-7
cdr3_nt: TGTGCCAGCAGCTTAGTTCCGAGCTCCTACGAGCAGTACTTC
cdr3_aa: CASSLVPSSYEQYF

d_call: TRBD1
clone_size: -
v_call: TRBV7-3
j_call: TRBJ2-2
cdr3_nt: TGTGCCAGCAGCCCCACACAGGGGGCGAACGGGGAGCTGTTTTTT
cdr3_aa: CASSPTQGANGELFF

d_call: TRBD2
clone_size: once
v_call: TRBV11-2
j_call: TRBJ2-1
cdr3_nt: TGTGCCAGCAGCCCTTGGGTTCGGGCGGGAGGAGGGGCCGTGCAGTTCTTC
cdr3_aa: CASSPWVRAGGGAVQFF

d_call: -
clone_size: -
v_call: TRBV9
j_call: TRBJ2-7
cdr3_nt: TGTGCCAGCAGCGTAGACGGGACATTGACCTACGAGCAGTACTTC
cdr3_aa: CASSVDGTLTYEQYF

d_call: -
clone_size: -
v_call: TRBV29-1
j_call: TRBJ1-2
cdr3_nt: TGCAGCGTTGAAGTGCAGATCAACTATGGCTACACCTTC
cdr3_aa: CSVEVQINYGYTF

d_call: TRBD1
clone_size: -
v_call: TRBV2
j_call: TRBJ2-5
cdr3_nt: TGTGCCAGCAGCGGGACAGGGGGCAAAGAGACCCAGTACTTC
cdr3_aa: CASSGTGGKETQYF

d_call: TRBD1
clone_size: -
v_call: TRBV27
j_call: TRBJ2-7
cdr3_nt: TGTGCCAGCAGTAAAACGCCGGGACAGTCCTACGAGCAGTACTTC
cdr3_aa: CASSKTPGQSYEQYF

d_call: TRBD1
clone_size: few
v_call: TRBV11-3
j_call: TRBJ2-7
cdr3_nt: TGTGCCAGCAGCCATAACCGGGACAGGGATGACTACGAGCAGTACTTC
cdr3_aa: CASSHNRDRDDYEQYF

d_call: -
clone_size: -
v_call: TRBV19
j_call: TRBJ2-3
cdr3_nt: TGTGCCAGTAGGTTCGGCCACCGGAACACAGATACGCAGTATTTT
cdr3_aa: CASRFGHRNTDTQYF

d_call: -
clone_size: -
v_call: TRBV11-3
j_call: TRBJ1-3
cdr3_nt: TGTGCCAGCAGCTTAAGGCGATCTGGAAACACCATATATTTT
cdr3_aa: CASSLRRSGNTIYF

d_call: -
clone_size: few
v_call: TRBV2
j_call: TRBJ1-2
cdr3_nt: TGTGCCAGCAGTGAAGAGGGCAACTATGGCTACACCTTC
cdr3_aa: CASSEEGNYGYTF

d_call: -
clone_size: once
v_call: TRBV6-5
j_call: TRBJ2-1
cdr3_nt: TGTGCCAGCAGGGACCTAGGACTTTACAATGAGCAGTTCTTC
cdr3_aa: CASRDLGLYNEQFF

d_call: TRBD1
clone_size: -
v_call: TRBV5-6
j_call: TRBJ2-3
cdr3_nt: TGTGCCAGCAGCTGGGGACAGGGAGGGAAAGATACGCAGTATTTT
cdr3_aa: CASSWGQGGKDTQYF

d_call: -
clone_size: -
v_call: TRBV14
j_call: TRBJ1-1
cdr3_nt: TGTGCCAGCAGCCGTTGGAGGAACACTGAAGCTTTCTTT
cdr3_aa: CASSRWRNTEAFF

d_call: -
clone_size: -
v_call: TRBV5-5
j_call: TRBJ1-3
cdr3_nt: TGTGCCAGCAGCTTAAGCGGGGACACCTCTGGAAACACCATATATTTT
cdr3_aa: CASSLSGDTSGNTIYF

d_call: -
clone_size: -
v_call: TRBV6-5
j_call: TRBJ1-4
cdr3_nt: TGTGCCAGCAGTTACAACTCAGGGAATAATGAAAAACTGTTTTTT
cdr3_aa: CASSYNSGNNEKLFF

d_call: -
clone_size: -
v_call: TRBV21-1
j_call: TRBJ1-5
cdr3_nt: TGTGCCAGCAGCAAAAAGGCAGGGCCCTGCCCGGCACATCAGCCCCAGCATTTT
cdr3_aa: CASSKKAGPCPAHQPQHF

d_call: TRBD2
clone_size: -
v_call: TRBV7-6
j_call: TRBJ2-1
cdr3_nt: TGTGCCAGCAGCTTAGAGGTGCGGGGGGGCCTGAGTGAGCAGTTCTTC
cdr3_aa: CASSLEVRGGLSEQFF

d_call: TRBD1
clone_size: -
v_call: TRBV7-9
j_call: TRBJ1-2
cdr3_nt: TGTGCCAGCAGCACCGAACAGGGGGGAAGCTATGGCTACACCTTC
cdr3_aa: CASSTEQGGSYGYTF

d_call: TRBD1
clone_size: -
v_call: TRBV4-1
j_call: TRBJ2-5
cdr3_nt: TGCGCCAGCAGTACAAGAGGGGGCGGTGGGGAGACCCAGTACTTC
cdr3_aa: CASSTRGGGGETQYF

d_call: TRBD1
clone_size: -
v_call: TRBV25-1
j_call: TRBJ1-1
cdr3_nt: TGTGCCAGCAGTGATCCGGGACAGGGGATCTGGAACACTGAAGCTTTCTTT
cdr3_aa: CASSDPGQGIWNTEAFF

d_call: TRBD1
clone_size: -
v_call: TRBV7-9
j_call: TRBJ1-2
cdr3_nt: TGTGCCAGCAGCTGGGACAGTTCCGATGGCTACACCTTC
cdr3_aa: CASSWDSSDGYTF

d_call: -
clone_size: -
v_call: TRBV6-5
j_call: TRBJ1-4
cdr3_nt: TGTGCCAGCAGTTACGGGGGAGGGGCCCGTAATGAAAAACTGTTTTTT
cdr3_aa: CASSYGGGARNEKLFF

d_call: -
clone_size: -
v_call: TRBV4-2
j_call: TRBJ2-1
cdr3_nt: TGTGCCAGCAGCCAGGAGGGAGACATAGCAGACAATGAGCAGTTCTTC
cdr3_aa: CASSQEGDIADNEQFF

d_call: -
clone_size: -
v_call: TRBV6-6
j_call: TRBJ1-6
cdr3_nt: TGTGCCAGCCAAGACCTCAATAATTCACCCCTCCACTTT
cdr3_aa: CASQDLNNSPLHF

d_call: TRBD1
clone_size: -
v_call: TRBV5-4
j_call: TRBJ1-1
cdr3_nt: TGTGCCAGCAGCAGGACAGGGCTTACTGAAGCTTTCTTT
cdr3_aa: CASSRTGLTEAFF

d_call: -
clone_size: -
v_call: TRBV2
j_call: TRBJ1-1
cdr3_nt: TGTGCCAGCAGTGAATTGCGGCCGGGATCGAAAGCTTTCTTT
cdr3_aa: CASSELRPGSKAFF

d_call: -
clone_size: few
v_call: TRBV7-6
j_call: TRBJ2-5
cdr3_nt: TGTGCCAGCAGCTTCCTCCAAGAGACCCAGTACTTC
cdr3_aa: CASSFLQETQYF

d_call: -
clone_size: -
v_call: TRBV29-1
j_call: TRBJ1-1
cdr3_nt: TGCAGCGTTTCAGGGGTCCTAAACACTGAAGCTTTCTTT
cdr3_aa: CSVSGVLNTEAFF

d_call: TRBD1
clone_size: few
v_call: TRBV28
j_call: TRBJ1-4
cdr3_nt: TGTGCCAGCAGTTCTAAGGGGGCTCAGGATAATGAAAAACTGTTTTTT
cdr3_aa: CASSSKGAQDNEKLFF